These 10 T cell receptor beta chains originate from one sample sequenced in a study of blood T cell repertoires in COVID-19. Only in-frame clones appear in the TCRdb table, and some are missing; sequencing was by immunoSEQ multiplex PCR. Seen here are approximately 120,000 clones, over 75% observed once, and the top ten hold about a quarter. Sequenced: peripheral blood. These receptors were obtained from a woman older than 75 with acute or convalescent COVID-19.

The chain recombines TRBV5-1 with TRBJ2-3, with D perhaps TRBD1 (6 bases). The CDR3 spans 13 residues. V was cut by 2 bases and J by 5 bases, with 9 bases left in between. Germline V lookup: CDR1 SGHRS, CDR2 YFSETQ. The CDR3, as DNA: TGCGCCAGCAGCTTTTGGGGGCGAGATACGCAGTATTTT. Its protein is CASSFWGRDTQYF.

The J gene is TRBJ1-5, the V gene TRBV4-2; TRBD1 aligns across 11 bases. Germline values: CDR1 LGHNA, CDR2 YNFKEQ. Germline trimming cut 8 bases from V and 0 bases from J; bases unmatched to any gene: 9. The CDR3 length is 17 residues. The CDR3 sequence is CASGPGQGVYSNQPQHF. In DNA form, the CDR3 reads TGTGCCAGCGGGCCGGGACAGGGGGTTTATAGCAATCAGCCCCAGCATTTT.

The V and J genes are TRBV28 and TRBJ1-6; D remains ambiguous. The length of the CDR3 is 15 residues. V was shortened by 2 bases and J by 10 bases, with 15 bases between the two germline ends. Germline V gene data show CDR1 as MDHEN and CDR2 as SYDVKM. CDR3 residues: CASSLRWAGGSPLHF. The DNA for the CDR3 is TGTGCCAGCAGTTTAAGGTGGGCGGGTGGGTCACCCCTCCACTTT.

The chain combines TRBV5-4 with TRBJ1-1; 8 bases line up with TRBD1. The germline V gene encodes CDR1 SGHNT and CDR2 YYREEE (reference sequence). J gave up 4 bases and V 3 bases, and 2 bases lay outside the gene matches. The CDR3 spans 13 residues. The CDR3 loop is CASSSGQGTEAFF. The DNA of the CDR3 is TGTGCCAGCAGCTCAGGACAGGGCACTGAAGCTTTCTTT. Supplemented by reference TRBV5-4 and TRBJ1-1, the full variable domain reads ETGVTQSPTHLIKTRGQQVTLRCSSQSGHNTVSWYQQALGQGPQFIFQYYREEENGRGNFPPRFSGLQFPNYSSELNVNALELDDSALYLCASSSGQGTEAFFGQGTRLTVV.

V usage is TRBV6-1 and J usage is TRBJ1-2; D ambiguous. Germline V gene sequence: CDR1 MNHNS, CDR2 SASEGT. V lost 1 base, J lost 4 bases, and 10 bases lay in between. The CDR3 sequence is 14 residues long. The CDR3 coding sequence is TGTGCCAGCAGTGAAGAAGCCAGGCCCTATGGCTACACCTTC. As protein: CASSEEARPYGYTF.

This clone was observed a single time. The chain is built from TRBV9 and TRBJ2-3; 7 bases match TRBD2. After removal of 6 bases from V and 6 bases from J, the junction contained 10 bases not matched to a gene. Germline V gives CDR1 SGDLS, CDR2 YYNGEE. The CDR3 has 14 amino acids. The CDR3 protein is CASTHGSGVDTQYF. The CDR3 region has the DNA TGTGCCAGCACCCATGGGAGCGGGGTGGATACGCAGTATTTT.

This clone was found a few times. The CDR3 nucleotides are TGTGCCAGCAGGGAGGGCGCGGGGGAAGCTTTCTTT. Residues: CASREGAGEAFF. The chain carries TRBV6-4 and TRBJ1-1; no clear D. This CDR3 spans 12 amino acids. Germline assignment: CDR1 MRHNA and CDR2 SNTAGT. The V end lost 6 bases, the J end lost 8 bases, and 13 bases lay between the germline ends.

The rearrangement uses TRBV18 and TRBJ2-3; 9 nucleotides agree with TRBD1. Germline loops: CDR1 KGHSH, CDR2 LQKENI. This CDR3 has 16 amino acids. The J segment lost 1 base and the V segment lost 1 base, leaving 3 bases of the junction unmatched. The CDR3 nucleotides read TGTGCCAGCTCACCACTTGACAGGGGGGGCACAGATACGCAGTATTTT. This translates into CASSPLDRGGTDTQYF.

The gene calls are TRBV5-1 and TRBJ2-5; TRBD1 is a possible D gene (7 bases). Germline CDR1 and CDR2: SGHRS and YFSETQ. CDR3 length: 13 amino acids. Trimming removed 4 bases at V and 3 bases at J, with 10 bases between. In nucleotides, the CDR3 is TGCGCCAGCAGCCGGGGGACAGAAGAGACCCAGTACTTC. This translates into CASSRGTEETQYF.

The chain combines TRBV21-1 with TRBJ1-5; the table gives TRBD1 as D, unverified against the DNA. TRBV21-1 is recorded as a pseudogene. The CDR3 loop spans 14 amino acids. This CDR3 reads CARSGGKGNQPQHF. CDR3 nucleotide sequence: TGTGCCAGGTCAGGGGGTAAGGGCAATCAGCCCCAGCATTTT.